This TCR beta chain was recorded in a study of cytomegalovirus exposure and HLA in healthy donors. Study-level background: Earlier sequencing of some 180 million T cells yielded fewer than 140 million unique TCR beta sequences.

Points on this clone: Its matching antigen is unknown.

This CDR3 has 16 residues. The junction had 11 bases not matched to a gene; V was cut back by 4 bases and J by 3 bases. Germline CDR1 is LNHNV and CDR2 is YYDKDF (reference sequence). Amplification used 60 Vbeta primers and 13 Jbeta primers. Clones were sequenced by immunoSEQ multiplex PCR, and TCRdb holds only the in-frame ones, with some missing. The sample lists 75,000 to 100,000 clones, about 80% occurring once. Study-wide findings and caveats: Later on, a genetic analysis was performed. It linked a missense variant in DCLRE1C with V- and J-gene trimming of TCR beta.

Input material: PBMCs. The chain uses TRBV15 and TRBJ2-7; 8 bases are a match to TRBD1. The clonotype comes from a man aged 25 to 40 in good health and CMV-seronegative. The CDR3 sequence: CATSKSRPGQGYEQYF. For the CDR3, the DNA is TGTGCCACCAGCAAATCTCGGCCAGGACAGGGCTACGAGCAGTACTTC.